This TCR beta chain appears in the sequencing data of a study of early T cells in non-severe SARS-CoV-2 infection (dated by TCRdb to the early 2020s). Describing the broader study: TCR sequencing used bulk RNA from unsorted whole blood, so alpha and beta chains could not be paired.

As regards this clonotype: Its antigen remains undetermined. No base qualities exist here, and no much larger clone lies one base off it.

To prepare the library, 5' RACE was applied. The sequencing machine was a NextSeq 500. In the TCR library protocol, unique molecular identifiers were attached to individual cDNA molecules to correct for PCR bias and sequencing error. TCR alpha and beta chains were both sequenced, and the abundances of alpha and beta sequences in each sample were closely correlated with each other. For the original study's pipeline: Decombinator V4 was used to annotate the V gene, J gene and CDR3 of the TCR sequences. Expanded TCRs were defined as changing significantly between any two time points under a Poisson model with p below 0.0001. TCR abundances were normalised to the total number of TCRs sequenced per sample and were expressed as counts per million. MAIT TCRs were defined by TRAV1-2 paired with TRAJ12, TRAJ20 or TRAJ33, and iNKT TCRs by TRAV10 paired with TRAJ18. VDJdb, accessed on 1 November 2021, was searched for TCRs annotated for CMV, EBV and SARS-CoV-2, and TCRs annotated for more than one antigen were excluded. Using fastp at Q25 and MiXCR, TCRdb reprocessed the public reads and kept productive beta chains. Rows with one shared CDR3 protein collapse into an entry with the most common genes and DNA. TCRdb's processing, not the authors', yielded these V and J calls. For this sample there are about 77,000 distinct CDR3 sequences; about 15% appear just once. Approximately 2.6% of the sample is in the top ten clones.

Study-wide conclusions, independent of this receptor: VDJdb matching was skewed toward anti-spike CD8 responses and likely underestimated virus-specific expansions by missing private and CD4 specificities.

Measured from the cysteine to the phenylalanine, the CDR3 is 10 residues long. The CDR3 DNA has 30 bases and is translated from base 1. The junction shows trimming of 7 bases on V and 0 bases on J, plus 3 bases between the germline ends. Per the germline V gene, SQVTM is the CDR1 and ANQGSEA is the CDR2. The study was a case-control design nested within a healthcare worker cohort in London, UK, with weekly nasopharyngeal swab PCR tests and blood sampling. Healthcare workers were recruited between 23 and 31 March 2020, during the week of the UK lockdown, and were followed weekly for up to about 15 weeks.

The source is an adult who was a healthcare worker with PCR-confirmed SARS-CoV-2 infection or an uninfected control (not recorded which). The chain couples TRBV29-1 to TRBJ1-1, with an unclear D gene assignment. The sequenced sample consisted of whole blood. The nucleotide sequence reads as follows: TGCAGCGCTTTGAACACTGAAGCTTTCTTT. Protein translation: CSALNTEAFF.